The rows below give T cell receptor beta chains drawn from one sample of a study of identifying expanded T cells in peripheral blood. Clones were sequenced by immunoSEQ multiplex PCR, and TCRdb holds only the in-frame ones, with some missing. Counted here are tens of thousands of clones, approximately 85% occurring once; the ten biggest clones make up 4.5% to 7%. Material for sequencing was blood. All receptors come from a person aged 18 to 70 in good health. Each CDR3 is given with its conserved first and last residue. D genes are given only for firm matches. Expanded clones get a size class; other rows say once, few or many, or leave the size out.

TRBV19	.	.	TRBJ1-5	CASSMTGASGYSNQPQHF	TGTGCCAGTAGTATGACAGGTGCCAGTGGGTATAGCAATCAGCCCCAGCATTTT
TRBV6-1	.	.	TRBJ2-6	CASRASGANVLTF	TGTGCCAGCCGAGCCTCTGGGGCCAACGTCCTGACTTTC
TRBV6-5	.	.	TRBJ1-1	CASSHSPYWNTEAFF	TGTGCCAGCAGTCACAGCCCCTATTGGAACACTGAAGCTTTCTTT
TRBV6-5	once	.	TRBJ2-1	CASSYSLADYNEQFF	TGTGCCAGCAGTTATTCGCTCGCCGACTACAATGAGCAGTTCTTC
TRBV9	.	.	TRBJ2-7	CASSSTGGRVPGEQYF	TGTGCCAGCAGCTCGACTGGCGGCCGGGTCCCCGGCGAGCAGTACTTC
TRBV4-2	.	.	TRBJ2-3	CASSPKGPGTDTQYF	TGTGCCAGCAGCCCGAAAGGACCTGGAACAGATACGCAGTATTTT
TRBV28	.	.	TRBJ2-7	CASSRDTGGGYEQYF	TGTGCCAGCAGCCGTGATACAGGTGGTGGCTACGAGCAGTACTTC
TRBV9	.	.	TRBJ2-7	CASSETLGGYEQYF	TGTGCCAGCAGCGAGACGCTAGGAGGCTACGAGCAGTACTTC
TRBV5-1	.	TRBD1	TRBJ2-5	CASSLSGTGDQETQYF	TGCGCCAGCAGCCTATCCGGGACAGGGGATCAAGAGACCCAGTACTTC
TRBV7-9	.	TRBD2	TRBJ2-7	CASRDGTSSYEQYF	TGTGCCAGCAGGGATGGGACTAGCTCCTACGAGCAGTACTTC
TRBV19	.	.	TRBJ2-7	CASSIPGAYEQYF	TGTGCCAGTAGTATACCAGGGGCCTACGAGCAGTACTTC
TRBV29-1	.	.	TRBJ2-6	CSVEGGISGANVLTF	TGCAGCGTTGAAGGGGGGATTTCCGGGGCCAACGTCCTGACTTTC
TRBV6-6	.	.	TRBJ1-1	CASSKGQLTEAFF	TGTGCCAGCAGCAAAGGACAGCTCACTGAAGCTTTCTTT
TRBV19	.	.	TRBJ2-1	CASSIWNEQFF	TGTGCCAGTAGTATCTGGAATGAGCAGTTCTTC
TRBV9	.	.	TRBJ2-5	CASSSRLDATQYF	TGTGCCAGCAGCTCCCGACTAGATGCGACCCAGTACTTC